This T cell receptor (beta chain) was recovered during a study of T cell clones after liver transplantation. Across the whole study: Draws occurred before transplant, before withdrawal, and after complete or failed withdrawal.

CDR3 length equals 14 residues. Germline values: CDR1 SGDLS, CDR2 YYNGEE. V was pared by 0 bases and J by 3 bases, with 10 bases between. Sequencing was performed with immunoSEQ multiplex PCR; in TCRdb, only in-frame clones are kept and a portion is missing. There are tens of thousands of clones in the sample; roughly nine tenths occur only once, and approximately 2.5% lies in the top ten. This rearrangement joins TRBV9 to TRBJ2-7, with unresolved D. The clonotype was recovered from a human donor who received a liver transplant. Source: CD4+ T cells from blood, taken before liver transplant. The CDR3 region has the DNA TGTGCCAGCAGCGTAGATGGCCTGAGCTACGAGCAGTACTTC. Translation: CASSVDGLSYEQYF.